A single T cell receptor (beta chain) is shown here with its context. The CDR3 is 16 amino acids. Deletions cut 1 base from V and 1 base from J, with 13 bases between. Germline CDR1 SGHDT, CDR2 YYEEEE. Original methodology: Reference gene primer amplification gave estimated nucleated cell counts. Profiling relied on immunoSEQ multiplex PCR, and the TCRdb table lists in-frame clones only, not all of them. Clone size and the V and J calls come from that table; the DNA yielded D and trimming. The data contain some 200,000 clones, around 84% of them singletons. The data are from a study of blood T cell repertoires in COVID-19. For the study at large: Donors in the United States, Italy and Spain gave samples during acute or convalescent COVID-19. Nucleic acid was either cDNA or gDNA, and it came from T cells, B-cell-depleted T cells, or PBMCs.

V is TRBV5-6 and J is TRBJ2-3; D not certain. Sequenced input: peripheral blood. This TCR was sampled from a middle-aged woman who had recovered from COVID-19. DNA of the CDR3: TGTGCCAGCAGCTTGTACCCCCAGGTCCGCACAGATACGCAGTATTTT. Protein: CASSLYPQVRTDTQYF.